This TCR beta chain was captured in a study of cytotoxic CD8 clonotypes in ibrutinib-treated CLL (dated by TCRdb to about 2021). The study in broad terms: The cohort included more than 14 treatment-naive and 11 relapsed/refractory patients; some 18 were IGHV unmutated. Longitudinal samples were available for about 30% of the 86 trial participants. Samples averaged around 280,000 productive templates and 94,082 productive rearrangements. The response samples were drawn at a median of approximately twelve months into treatment, with a range of roughly 6 to 36 months. Partial responses were observed in approximately 24 patients and complete responses in 2; after a median follow-up of around 64 months, remission was maintained in approximately 15 patients and progression was observed in around twelve. Cryopreserved peripheral blood mononuclear cells were obtained before treatment, at response, and at either sustained remission or disease progression. Every sample from remission and from progressive disease was obtained while the patients were still on ibrutinib. Overall study outcomes, separate from this receptor: Sampling times were not matched between sustained-remission and progressing patients, and lymph node repertoires were not studied. At baseline, clonality was higher than in age-matched healthy donors and showed a strong correlation with circulating CD8+ T-cell counts. Clonality increased at ibrutinib response, stayed stable in sustained remission, and fell back toward baseline at progression. Public clonotypes were rare and either shrank or stayed stable during treatment, and the rise in clonality at ibrutinib response reflected expansion of private clonotypes.

What this sample's time point label stands for: approximately eleven months on ibrutinib. For TCR beta library preparation, 2 to 2.5 micrograms of genomic DNA were isolated from cryopreserved PBMCs. Longitudinal blood samples from CLL patients receiving ibrutinib monotherapy were subjected to high-throughput TCR beta sequencing. The patients were enrolled in a single-center, open-label phase 2 trial of ibrutinib monotherapy. With regard to this clone: Its antigen is currently not known. No qualities accompany the bases; no much larger clone lies one base away.

Trimming costs V 6 bases and J 11 bases, and their ends lie 23 bases apart. Including cysteine and phenylalanine, the CDR3 has 16 amino acids. Only CDR3 DNA is held: 48 bases, read in frame from base 1. Sequences LNHDA (CDR1) and SQIVND (CDR2) are obtained from the germline V gene (reference sequence). On a MiSeq, deep resolution sequencing aimed for a depth between 1 in 1 million and 1 in 200,000 T cells, with each clonotype covered roughly 10x on average. TCR beta libraries were generated with the immunoSEQ hsTCRB Kit. Per the original workflow: The data were analyzed with ImmunoSEQ Analyzer and ImmunoSEQ Data Assistant, and V, D and J gene assignments followed IMGT definitions. Clonality was computed as one minus normalized Shannon entropy of productive rearrangement frequencies, ranging from 0 to 1. Public clonotype analysis was restricted to overrepresented clonotypes comprising at least 0.05% of each patient's repertoire. Thirteen repertoires from age-matched healthy donors, obtained from immuneACCESS, served as clonality controls. Held by TCRdb, this immuneACCESS table contains in-frame sequences only and omits some clones. Under half of the omission traces to an unresolved V gene where checked; the cause of the rest is unknown. V and J calls and clone size follow that table, whereas D and trimming were derived from the DNA. The sample profile shows tens of thousands of clones; around 79% of them were found once. The ten largest clones add up to more than 4.5% of the sample.

This chain is built from TRBV19 and TRBJ1-6, with a tentative D gene TRBD1 over 6 matching bases. The source of this sequence is a human donor with chronic lymphocytic leukemia. The specimen was PBMCs, collected after 12 months of ibrutinib treatment. The CDR3 here reads CASSPAGGPASPPLHF. The DNA sequence reads TGTGCCAGTAGCCCCGCTGGGGGGCCTGCCTCCCCACCCCTCCACTTT.